What follows describes a single T cell receptor beta chain. The source of the sample is a study of blood T cells in healthy people across ages. A J-beta primer mix and a sample-barcoded 5' primer were used in a second PCR of about 7 to 12 cycles. Each cDNA molecule was tagged by a template-switch adaptor with 12 random nucleotides. Each CDR3 protein is one row after TCRdb ran MiXCR on the 5' RACE reads. The table has about 1.5 million distinct CDR3 sequences, 42% seen once. The clonotype comes from a woman aged 18-30 years in good health. The specimen was blood.

CDR3 nucleotide sequence: TGTGCCAGCAGCCCCCGGACAGATAAAAACATTCAGTACTTC. It is translated as CASSPRTDKNIQYF. This chain connects TRBV11-2 to TRBJ2-4, with a possible D match to TRBD1 (6 bases). With 5 bases removed from V and 4 bases from J, the gap between germline ends came to 12 bases. The CDR3 is 14 amino acids. The germline CDR1 and CDR2 sequences are SGHAT and FQNNGV. The full variable domain, rest sourced from reference TRBV11-2 and TRBJ2-4, is EAGVAQSPRYKIIEKRQSVAFWCNPISGHATLYWYQQILGQGPKLLIQFQNNGVVDDSQLPKDRFSAERLKGVDSTLKIQPAKLEDSAVYLCASSPRTDKNIQYFGAGTRLSVL.